The source of this T cell receptor beta chain is a study of blood T cell repertoires in COVID-19. The wider study: Italy, Spain and the United States were the sources of the convalescent and acute COVID-19 samples. PBMCs, B-cell-depleted T cells, or T cells were the source of the cDNA or gDNA that made up the material.

In the authors' methods: The assay estimated nucleated cells by amplifying reference gene primers. The protocol was immunoSEQ multiplex PCR, while the TCRdb copy is restricted to in-frame clones and leaves out a portion. Clone size and V and J calls were adopted from that table, with D and trimming inferred from the DNA. The sample lists about 190,000 clones, less than 90% occurring once. Germline trimming cut 3 bases from V and 5 bases from J; bases unmatched to any gene: 4. This CDR3 spans 13 amino acids. Germline V gene sequence: CDR1 PRHDT, CDR2 FYEKMQ (reference sequence). This chain links TRBV13 with TRBJ2-7, with TRBD2 matching 7 bases. Source material: peripheral blood. The TCR originated in a human donor in a cohort sampled during active COVID-19. CDR3 in DNA: TGTGCCAGCAGCTTCGGGGGGTTGGACGAGCAGTACTTC. Protein sequence: CASSFGGLDEQYF.